This TCR beta chain derives from a study of neurological immune-mediated disorders. The authors produced cDNA by 5'RACE using 10-nucleotide random UMIs. TCRdb reprocessed the 5' RACE reads with MiXCR, giving one entry per CDR3 protein. The sample contains roughly 57,000 distinct CDR3 sequences, approximately 9.2% of which appear only once. The V end lost 5 bases, the J end lost 3 bases, and 6 bases lay between the germline ends. The germline gives CDR1 SGHTA, CDR2 FQGNSA. The CDR3 is 12 amino acids. This clonotype was recorded at least ten times. Noted time point: longitudinal time-point 3. Material: PBMCs. The source is a woman aged 40 to 50 in good health. The J gene is TRBJ2-3, the V gene TRBV7-2; no clear D. In DNA form, the CDR3 reads TGTGCCAGCAGCCTGTATACAGATACGCAGTATTTT. Encoded protein: CASSLYTDTQYF. Variable domain in full (rest from reference TRBV7-2 and TRBJ2-3): GAGVSQSPSNKVTEKGKDVELRCDPISGHTALYWYRQSLGQGLEFLIYFQGNSAPDKSGLPSDRFSAERTGGSVSTLTIQRTQQEDSAVYLCASSLYTDTQYFGPGTRLTVL.